The rows below give T cell receptor beta chains drawn from one sample of a study of blood T cell repertoires in COVID-19. The assay was immunoSEQ multiplex PCR, and TCRdb's table has in-frame clones only and misses some. Altogether approximately 100,000 clones are present, 71% being singletons, with the ten largest covering 0.8% to 1%. The source material was peripheral blood. The receptors stem from a human donor with acute or convalescent COVID-19. The donor label of this sample is uncertain. Both conserved end residues are part of each CDR3. D genes are given only for firm matches. For some rows the clone size is stated as once, few or many, or as a class when expanded; others skip it.

V	size	D	J	DNA	CDR3
TRBV6-4	.	.	TRBJ2-3	TGTGCCAGCAGTGACATGGGAGGCACAGATACGCAGTATTTT	CASSDMGGTDTQYF
TRBV24-1	.	TRBD1	TRBJ1-5	TGTGCCACCAGTACGGGACAGTGCCGTTATAGCAATCAGCCCCAGCATTTT	CATSTGQCRYSNQPQHF
TRBV24-1	.	TRBD1	TRBJ2-2	TGTGCCACCGCCAGGGGGACCGGGGAGCTGTTTTTT	CATARGTGELFF
TRBV12-3/TRBV12-4	.	.	TRBJ2-2	TGTGCCAGCAGTTTGCGTCACACCGGGGAGCTGTTTTTT	CASSLRHTGELFF
TRBV7-9	once	TRBD1	TRBJ1-4	TGTGCCAGCAGCTTGGGGGAAACAGGGGTGGCTAATGAAAAACTGTTTTTT	CASSLGETGVANEKLFF
TRBV5-1	once	.	TRBJ1-1	TGCGCCAGCAGCTTGAGGGGAGAGGGGGTGAACACTGAAGCTTTCTTT	CASSLRGEGVNTEAFF
TRBV24-1	.	TRBD1	TRBJ1-2	TGTGCCACCAGTGGAGAAACCGGGACAGGGGCGCATGGCTACACCTTC	CATSGETGTGAHGYTF
TRBV6-5	many	TRBD1	TRBJ1-6	TGTGCCAGCAGTTTCTCCCTTACAGGGGGGAGATCACCCCTCCACTTT	CASSFSLTGGRSPLHF
TRBV12-3/TRBV12-4	few	.	TRBJ1-5	TGTGCCAGCAGTGGACAGCGACTGGGGCCCCAGCATTTT	CASSGQRLGPQHF
TRBV27	.	TRBD1	TRBJ1-6	TGTGCCAGCAGGAACAGGGGCTCACCCCTCCACTTT	CASRNRGSPLHF
TRBV2	.	.	TRBJ1-2	TGTGCCAGCAGTGAACAGGGGCCGGGCTATGGCTACACCTTC	CASSEQGPGYGYTF
TRBV9	.	.	TRBJ1-6	TGTGCCAGCAGCGCTCGTAATTCACCCCTCCACTTT	CASSARNSPLHF
TRBV6-5	.	TRBD1	TRBJ1-2	TGTGCCAGCGGCCGGACAGGGGAACGATATGGCTACACCTTC	CASGRTGERYGYTF
TRBV7-2	.	TRBD1	TRBJ1-4	TGTGCCAGCAGCCCCGGGACAGGGGGAGATGAAAAACTGTTTTTT	CASSPGTGGDEKLFF
TRBV15	.	TRBD1	TRBJ2-7	TGTGCCACCAGACGCGACAGGGGGCAGTACGAGCAGTACTTC	CATRRDRGQYEQYF
TRBV4-1	few	.	TRBJ1-1	TGCGCCAGCAGCTCCGTAAGAACACTGAACACTGAAGCTTTCTTT	CASSSVRTLNTEAFF
TRBV19	.	.	TRBJ1-1	TGTGCCAGTAGTCTACGACCGGACTCCGAAGCTTTCTTT	CASSLRPDSEAFF
TRBV30	.	TRBD1	TRBJ2-5	TGTGCCTGGAGTCAGGGGGCAAGGGAGACCCAGTACTTC	CAWSQGARETQYF
TRBV2	.	TRBD2	TRBJ2-1	TGTGCCAGCAGTGAAGACCTAGCGGGGGGTGCGGTATGGGACAATGAGCAGTTCTTC	CASSEDLAGGAVWDNEQFF
TRBV6-4	.	TRBD2	TRBJ2-1	TGTGCCAGCAGTGACTCAAGCGGGGGGGCCAATGAGCAGTTCTTC	CASSDSSGGANEQFF
TRBV5-6	few	.	TRBJ2-4	TGTGCCAGCAGCTTGACAGGGTTAATAGCCAAAAACATTCAGTACTTC	CASSLTGLIAKNIQYF
TRBV10-2	.	.	TRBJ1-1	TGCGCCAGCAGTATACAGGGAAACACTGAAGCTTTCTTT	CASSIQGNTEAFF
TRBV10-2	.	.	TRBJ1-1	TGCGCCAGCAGTGCTAACACTGAAGCTTTCTTT	CASSANTEAFF
TRBV9	.	.	TRBJ1-2	TGTGCCAGCAGCCCCACCCCGGGGGGCCAGGGCTATGGCTACACCTTC	CASSPTPGGQGYGYTF
TRBV5-1	.	.	TRBJ2-5	TGCGCCAGCAGCTTGGTACAAGAGACCCAGTACTTC	CASSLVQETQYF
TRBV6-5	.	TRBD1	TRBJ2-1	TGTGCCAGCACTAAACAGGGGCTTAGGGACAATGAGCAGTTCTTC	CASTKQGLRDNEQFF
TRBV29-1	once	.	TRBJ1-2	TGCAGCGTTGAAGACCCGAGATCTGGCTACACCTTC	CSVEDPRSGYTF
TRBV2	.	.	TRBJ1-2	TGTGCCAGCAGTGATATACAGGGCCTGATCTACACCTTC	CASSDIQGLIYTF
TRBV19	.	.	TRBJ2-5	TGTGCCAGTAAAAATCTCAGGACTGAAGGAGGAGAGACCCAGTACTTC	CASKNLRTEGGETQYF
TRBV13	.	.	TRBJ2-5	TGTGCCAGCAGCTTATATCTAGGATCGGAGACCCAGTACTTC	CASSLYLGSETQYF
TRBV28	.	.	TRBJ1-2	TGTGCCAGCAGTTTGAGGTTATATGGCTACACCTTC	CASSLRLYGYTF
TRBV3-1/TRBV3-2	.	TRBD1	TRBJ2-7	TGTGCCAGCAGTCAGCGGACAGGGCACTACGAGCAGTACTTC	CASSQRTGHYEQYF
TRBV19	.	TRBD1	TRBJ2-1	TGTGCCAGTAGTATAGAGGGACAGGTCCCCACCAATGAGCAGTTCTTC	CASSIEGQVPTNEQFF
TRBV19	few	TRBD1	TRBJ2-5	TGTGCCAGTAGCCGACAGGGGGCTCGGGAGACCCAGTACTTC	CASSRQGARETQYF
TRBV18	.	TRBD1	TRBJ1-1	TGTGCCAGCTCACCAGCAGGGGGGAACACTGAAGCTTTCTTT	CASSPAGGNTEAFF
TRBV5-1	.	TRBD2	TRBJ2-3	TGCGCCAGCAGCCCTGTTGCGGGGGTAGATACGCAGTATTTT	CASSPVAGVDTQYF
TRBV18	.	TRBD1	TRBJ2-3	TGTGCCAGCTCACCGGGACAGGGGACCCTAGCTAGCACAGATACGCAGTATTTT	CASSPGQGTLASTDTQYF
TRBV3-1/TRBV3-2	.	.	TRBJ2-6	TGTGCCAGCAGCCAAGCAGGGGCCAACGTCCTGACTTTC	CASSQAGANVLTF
TRBV3-1/TRBV3-2	.	TRBD1	TRBJ1-6	TGTGCCAGCAGCCCGCGACAGGGGAATTCACCCCTCCACTTT	CASSPRQGNSPLHF
TRBV6-5	.	.	TRBJ1-2	TGTGCCAGCAGTTCTCAGCGACATGGCTACACCTTC	CASSSQRHGYTF
TRBV25-1	.	.	TRBJ2-3	TGTGCCAGCAGTGAATTTTTACAGGGGAGGGATACGCAGTATTTT	CASSEFLQGRDTQYF